This T cell receptor beta chain appears in the sequencing data of a study of T-cell reconstitution after alpha-beta-depleted transplantation in children. Regarding this clonotype: Antigen unknown. A read error may explain this, as a much larger clone is one base away.

V was shortened by 6 bases and J by 1 base, with 10 bases between the two germline ends. CDR3 size: 13 residues. From germline, CDR1 is SQVTM and CDR2 ANQGSEA. The library targeted TCRbeta and was prepared with unique molecular identifiers. TCRdb passed the PCR reads through MiXCR, listing each CDR3 protein once. The repertoire includes 250,000 to 400,000 distinct CDR3 sequences, approximately 20% of them detected once, and over 9.5% sits in the top ten. Study-wide findings and caveats: T-cell counts and diversity at one year post-transplant came mainly from newly produced T cells. Where alpha-beta T cells came from about two months after transplant was reportedly several hundred expanded graft clones.

The V call is TRBV29-1, the J call TRBJ2-1; a weak D match, TRBD2 (6 bases). This specimen was PBMCs, mostly from graft donor cells, taken 180 days after TCRalphabeta/CD19-depleted stem cell transplant. The TCR was taken from a male patient younger than 18 who had a stem cell transplant for acute lymphoblastic leukemia, so the T cells may come from the graft donor. The CDR3 DNA sequence: TGCAGCGTGTTAGCGGCTTCCTACAATGAGCAGTTCTTC. As protein: CSVLAASYNEQFF.